The rows below give T cell receptor beta chains drawn from one sample of a study of shared clonotypes between healthy human individuals. Assay used: immunoSEQ multiplex PCR; TCRdb lists only in-frame clones, some missing. The sample has about 480,000 clones; 60% to 80% are singletons. Specimen: PBMCs. These TCRs come from a woman in her thirties or forties in good health. Some clones in this sample may be carry-over from other donors' samples. The CDR3 runs from the conserved cysteine through the conserved F or W. A D gene is named only where the DNA matches it firmly. The size of a clone is reported for some rows only, either as once, few or many, or as a class for expanded clones.

size,J,V,D,DNA,CDR3
.,TRBJ2-1,TRBV5-1,TRBD2,TGCGCCAGCAGCTTGGGGACTAGCGGTCCCTACAATGAGCAGTTCTTC,CASSLGTSGPYNEQFF
many,TRBJ2-5,TRBV5-1,TRBD1,TGCGCCAGCAGCCAACAGGGGTTAGAGACCCAGTACTTC,CASSQQGLETQYF
.,TRBJ2-3,TRBV9,.,TGTGCCAGCAGCTCCGGGGCCTACGGGGATACGCAGTATTTT,CASSSGAYGDTQYF
few,TRBJ1-5,TRBV30,.,TGTGCCTGGACCAATGGGGGGGGAAATCAGCCCCAGCATTTT,CAWTNGGGNQPQHF
.,TRBJ2-3,TRBV9,.,TGTGCCAGCAGCGTAGCTGGAGGGGATACGCAGTATTTT,CASSVAGGDTQYF
.,TRBJ2-3,TRBV7-3,.,TGTGCCAGCAGCGCCAGATCTCCGGACACAGATACGCAGTATTTT,CASSARSPDTDTQYF
.,TRBJ1-5,TRBV4-2,.,TGTGCCAGCAGCCAAGAAAGTGGGTTTGGGAATCAGCCCCAGCATTTT,CASSQESGFGNQPQHF
.,TRBJ2-6,TRBV6-5,.,TGTGCCATCCTTTCCCCTGGGGCCAACGTCCTGACTTTC,CAILSPGANVLTF
.,TRBJ1-1,TRBV7-3,TRBD1,TGTGCCAGCAGCCCACCAGTAGTCGGACAGGTGATGAACACTGAAGCTTTCTTT,CASSPPVVGQVMNTEAFF
few,TRBJ1-4,TRBV2,TRBD1,TGTGCCAGCAGTAACCCCGGGACAGGGATTGAAAAACTGTTTTTT,CASSNPGTGIEKLFF
.,TRBJ2-3,TRBV4-3,.,TGCGCCAGCAGCCAAGATGCTGCTCTTCGGGGCGCAGATACGCAGTATTTT,CASSQDAALRGADTQYF
.,TRBJ1-1,TRBV5-1,TRBD1,TGCGCCAGCAGCCCCCAGGGACAGGGGCCCACTGAAGCTTTCTTT,CASSPQGQGPTEAFF
.,TRBJ2-1,TRBV4-2,TRBD2,TGTGCCAGCAGCCAAGAGGGGGCGGGAGGGCCTTACAATGAGCAGTTCTTC,CASSQEGAGGPYNEQFF
.,TRBJ2-1,TRBV29-1,.,TGCAGCGCCGGACGGCGGCTTGGGGATGAGCAGTTCTTC,CSAGRRLGDEQFF
many,TRBJ1-4,TRBV14,.,TGTGCCAGCAGCTTCCTGTCCGAAAAACTGTTTTTT,CASSFLSEKLFF
.,TRBJ2-7,TRBV6-1,.,TGTGCCAGCAGTGCAACAGGGAACTCCTACGAGCAGTACTTC,CASSATGNSYEQYF
.,TRBJ2-7,TRBV18,.,TGTGCCAGCTCCCCCGACGGATCCTACGAGCAGTACTTC,CASSPDGSYEQYF
.,TRBJ2-2,TRBV27,.,TGTGCCAGCAGTTTTTTTTCACAGGGCGAAACCGGGGAGCTGTTTTTT,CASSFFSQGETGELFF
.,TRBJ2-7,TRBV27,.,TGTGCCAGCAGATTTGGGGCGGGGGCGGCCTACGAGCAGTACTTC,CASRFGAGAAYEQYF
.,TRBJ2-5,TRBV28,.,TGTGCCAGCAGTTCAACACCTCAAGAGACCCAGTACTTC,CASSSTPQETQYF
.,TRBJ2-1,TRBV5-1,TRBD2,TGCGCCAGCAGGACGGGAGGGCCTCAGAATGAGCAGTTCTTC,CASRTGGPQNEQFF
.,TRBJ2-5,TRBV7-7,.,TGTGCTAGCAGCTCCCTCCGGGACTTTAAGACCCAGTACTTC,CASSSLRDFKTQYF
.,TRBJ1-1,TRBV29-1,.,TGCAGCGTTGGGCGAAACACTGAAGCTTTCTTT,CSVGRNTEAFF
.,TRBJ2-1,TRBV9,.,TGTGCCAGCAGCGTAGACTGGACAGACTACAATGAGCAGTTCTTC,CASSVDWTDYNEQFF
.,TRBJ2-1,TRBV7-6,.,TGTGCCAGCAGCTCTGTCCGGACCCCGGATATCCATGAGCAGTTCTTC,CASSSVRTPDIHEQFF
.,TRBJ1-2,TRBV27,.,TGTGCCAGCAGTTTCGGAGGGGGCTATGGCTACACCTTC,CASSFGGGYGYTF
.,TRBJ1-4,TRBV6-5,TRBD1,TGTGCCAGCAGTTACTCGATGGGGACAGGGGTAGAAAAACTGTTTTTT,CASSYSMGTGVEKLFF
many,TRBJ2-5,TRBV7-2,.,TGTGCCAGCAGCTTAGCGATCGAGACCCAGTACTTC,CASSLAIETQYF
.,TRBJ1-3,TRBV7-2,.,TGTGCCAGCAGCTTAGTTCTGGACTCTGGAAACACCATATATTTT,CASSLVLDSGNTIYF
.,TRBJ2-2,TRBV9,.,TGTGCCAGCAGCCCCAACCCGACTCCAAACACCGGGGAGCTGTTTTTT,CASSPNPTPNTGELFF
.,TRBJ1-3,TRBV28,.,TGTGCCAGCATCCCACAGGTCGCAGGAAACACCATATATTTT,CASIPQVAGNTIYF
once,TRBJ2-7,TRBV5-1,TRBD1,TGCGCCAGCAGCTCCGGGACAGGGGTAGGGGAGCAGTACTTC,CASSSGTGVGEQYF
few,TRBJ1-5,TRBV18,.,TGTGCCAGCTCCCCGCAACAGGGAAGGGATCAGCCCCAGCATTTT,CASSPQQGRDQPQHF
.,TRBJ2-5,TRBV7-9,.,TGTGCCAGCAGGGGGGTTTGGGAGACCCAGTACTTC,CASRGVWETQYF
few,TRBJ1-2,TRBV5-4,.,TGTGCCAGCAGCCTGGACACCTCGTCTAGCGGCTACACCTTC,CASSLDTSSSGYTF
.,TRBJ2-2,TRBV28,.,TGTGCCAGCAGTTGGGTCGGGGAGCTGTTTTTT,CASSWVGELFF
.,TRBJ2-1,TRBV11-2,.,TGTGCCAGCAGCATCAGAGTACCCTTCATCTACAATGAGCAGTTCTTC,CASSIRVPFIYNEQFF
few,TRBJ1-4,TRBV6-5,.,TGTGCCAGCAGTTACGCTGCTGGGGAGGAAAAACTGTTTTTT,CASSYAAGEEKLFF
.,TRBJ2-7,TRBV6-1,.,TGTGCCAGCAGTGAAGGGGGCGGACCCTACGAGCAGTACTTC,CASSEGGGPYEQYF
.,TRBJ2-5,TRBV28,.,TGTGCCAGCGGGGTACAAGAGACCCAGTACTTC,CASGVQETQYF
.,TRBJ2-1,TRBV13,TRBD2,TGTGCCAGCAGCACGACTAGCGACCCCTACAATGAGCAGTTCTTC,CASSTTSDPYNEQFF
.,TRBJ1-5,TRBV4-1,TRBD1,TGCGCCAGCAGCCCCCAGGACAGGGTTGGCCAGCCCCAGCATTTT,CASSPQDRVGQPQHF
.,TRBJ2-7,TRBV4-1,TRBD2,TGCGCCAGCAGCCCCTCGATAGCGGGGTATACCTACGAGCAGTACTTC,CASSPSIAGYTYEQYF
.,TRBJ1-2,TRBV2,.,TGTGCCAGCAGCCAGACGATTGAGACTAACTATGGCTACACCTTC,CASSQTIETNYGYTF
.,TRBJ1-5,TRBV2,.,TGTGCCAGCAGTGGGGGGCATAGTAGCAATCAGCCCCAGCATTTT,CASSGGHSSNQPQHF
.,TRBJ2-3,TRBV28,TRBD2,TGTGCCAGCCTCCCCGGGACTAGGTTCTCTGATACGCAGTATTTT,CASLPGTRFSDTQYF
.,TRBJ1-1,TRBV5-6,.,TGTGCCAGCAGCCGCTCCATTGAAGCTTTCTTT,CASSRSIEAFF
.,TRBJ1-1,TRBV7-8,.,TGTGCCAGCAGCCCCCCCCAGGGCACTGAAGCTTTCTTT,CASSPPQGTEAFF
few,TRBJ1-1,TRBV28,.,TGTGCCAGCAGTTTATTTGGGAACACTGAAGCTTTCTTT,CASSLFGNTEAFF
once,TRBJ2-3,TRBV7-2,TRBD2,TGTGCCAGCACCTCGGGGGTGCTCGGGGGACTAACAGATACGCAGTATTTT,CASTSGVLGGLTDTQYF
once,TRBJ2-7,TRBV4-2,TRBD2,TGTGCCAGCAGCCAAGATTTTCTAGCGGGAGGACGGGAGGACTACGAGCAGTACTTC,CASSQDFLAGGREDYEQYF
.,TRBJ2-7,TRBV5-1,TRBD1,TGCGCCAGCAGCCTCAAACCCGGGACAGGGGGCGGCGAGCAGTACTTC,CASSLKPGTGGGEQYF